Listed below are T cell receptor beta chains from one sample, sequenced in a study of tumor-infiltrating lymphocytes in oesophageal squamous cell carcinoma. Each CDR3 protein gets one entry after TCRdb re-called the PCR reads with MiXCR. The sample consists of about 8,700 distinct CDR3 sequences, 60% to 70% of them appearing once. The sequenced sample was esophageal tumor tissue. These TCRs come from a female donor with esophageal squamous cell carcinoma. Each CDR3 is given with its conserved first and last residue. D genes are given only for firm matches. Rows may omit the clone size; those that give it use once, few, many or a size class.

d_gene: .
v_gene: TRBV6-1
j_gene: TRBJ2-5
abundance: few
CDR3aa: CASSGRAVQETQYF
CDR3nt: TGTGCCAGCAGTGGAAGGGCGGTCCAAGAGACCCAGTACTTC

d_gene: TRBD2
v_gene: TRBV5-1
j_gene: TRBJ2-7
abundance: .
CDR3aa: CASSWQRGRGYEQYF
CDR3nt: TGCGCCAGCAGCTGGCAGCGGGGTCGGGGCTACGAGCAGTACTTC

d_gene: .
v_gene: TRBV7-6
j_gene: TRBJ2-3
abundance: many
CDR3aa: CASSLAADTQYF
CDR3nt: TGTGCCAGCAGCTTAGCGGCAGATACGCAGTATTTT

d_gene: TRBD1
v_gene: TRBV28
j_gene: TRBJ2-3
abundance: .
CDR3aa: CASSFAGGHTDTQYF
CDR3nt: TGTGCCAGCAGTTTTGCAGGGGGCCACACAGATACGCAGTATTTT

d_gene: .
v_gene: TRBV12-3/TRBV12-4
j_gene: TRBJ2-1
abundance: .
CDR3aa: CASILNEQFF
CDR3nt: TGTGCCAGCATTCTCAATGAGCAGTTCTTC

d_gene: .
v_gene: TRBV7-9
j_gene: TRBJ2-5
abundance: few
CDR3aa: CASSAQTNAETQYF
CDR3nt: TGTGCCAGCAGCGCCCAAACGAATGCGGAGACCCAGTACTTC

d_gene: TRBD2
v_gene: TRBV11-2
j_gene: TRBJ2-1
abundance: .
CDR3aa: CASSLEGGSYNEQFF
CDR3nt: TGTGCCAGCAGCTTAGAGGGCGGGAGCTACAATGAGCAGTTCTTC

d_gene: .
v_gene: TRBV7-6
j_gene: TRBJ2-1
abundance: many
CDR3aa: CASSLSDSNNEQFF
CDR3nt: TGTGCCAGCAGCTTGAGCGACTCAAACAATGAGCAGTTCTTC

d_gene: .
v_gene: TRBV7-2
j_gene: TRBJ2-1
abundance: .
CDR3aa: CASSLGGREQFF
CDR3nt: TGTGCCAGCAGCTTAGGAGGGCGGGAGCAGTTCTTC

d_gene: TRBD1
v_gene: TRBV7-2
j_gene: TRBJ2-5
abundance: few
CDR3aa: CASSSLQGLETQYF
CDR3nt: TGTGCCAGCAGCTCATTACAGGGGCTAGAGACCCAGTACTTC

d_gene: .
v_gene: TRBV7-8
j_gene: TRBJ2-2
abundance: .
CDR3aa: CASSLAGPPVTGELFF
CDR3nt: TGTGCCAGCAGCTTAGCCGGGCCCCCAGTCACCGGGGAGCTGTTTTTT

d_gene: .
v_gene: TRBV7-3
j_gene: TRBJ2-7
abundance: .
CDR3aa: CASSFESSGAFF
CDR3nt: TGTGCCAGCAGCTTCGAAAGTTCGGGGGCTTTCTTC

d_gene: TRBD2
v_gene: TRBV19
j_gene: TRBJ2-3
abundance: .
CDR3aa: CASRLGGGATDTQYF
CDR3nt: TGTGCCAGTAGGTTGGGCGGGGGGGCCACAGATACGCAGTATTTT

d_gene: TRBD1
v_gene: TRBV28
j_gene: TRBJ2-5
abundance: .
CDR3aa: CASTGWEQGAFGEETQYF
CDR3nt: TGTGCCAGCACCGGATGGGAACAGGGGGCCTTTGGAGAAGAGACCCAGTACTTC

d_gene: .
v_gene: TRBV11-3
j_gene: TRBJ2-3
abundance: large
CDR3aa: CASSLNKAGTQYF
CDR3nt: TGTGCCAGCAGCTTAAACAAGGCCGGTACGCAGTATTTT

d_gene: TRBD2
v_gene: TRBV7-6
j_gene: TRBJ2-1
abundance: .
CDR3aa: CASSRSSGSNEQFF
CDR3nt: TGTGCCAGCAGCCGATCTAGCGGGAGCAATGAGCAGTTCTTC

d_gene: TRBD2
v_gene: TRBV6-5
j_gene: TRBJ2-1
abundance: .
CDR3aa: CASSTGSGSRYEQFF
CDR3nt: TGTGCCAGCAGTACGGGTAGCGGGAGTCGCTATGAGCAGTTCTTC

d_gene: TRBD2
v_gene: TRBV12-3/TRBV12-4
j_gene: TRBJ2-1
abundance: .
CDR3aa: CASSLVGAGANNEQFF
CDR3nt: TGTGCCAGCAGTTTAGTTGGCGCGGGAGCTAACAATGAGCAGTTCTTC

d_gene: .
v_gene: TRBV7-8
j_gene: TRBJ2-1
abundance: .
CDR3aa: CASSLVSGPETQFF
CDR3nt: TGTGCCAGCAGCTTAGTTTCAGGGCCTGAGACCCAGTTCTTC

d_gene: TRBD2
v_gene: TRBV12-3/TRBV12-4
j_gene: TRBJ2-1
abundance: .
CDR3aa: CASSLQAGGPYEQFF
CDR3nt: TGTGCCAGCAGTTTACAAGCGGGAGGGCCGTATGAGCAGTTCTTC

d_gene: .
v_gene: TRBV25-1
j_gene: TRBJ1-1
abundance: few
CDR3aa: CASSAQYTEAFF
CDR3nt: TGTGCCAGCAGTGCGCAGTACACTGAAGCTTTCTTT

d_gene: .
v_gene: TRBV7-3
j_gene: TRBJ2-7
abundance: .
CDR3aa: CASSLTLSYNEQYF
CDR3nt: TGTGCCAGCAGCTTAACCCTCTCCTACAATGAGCAGTACTTC

d_gene: .
v_gene: TRBV24-1
j_gene: TRBJ1-2
abundance: .
CDR3aa: CATSDSRTVSYGYTF
CDR3nt: TGTGCCACCAGTGATTCTAGGACAGTGAGCTATGGCTACACCTTC

d_gene: .
v_gene: TRBV6-1
j_gene: TRBJ2-1
abundance: large
CDR3aa: CASRFKGTSRDEQFF
CDR3nt: TGTGCCAGCAGATTTAAGGGAACTAGCCGCGATGAGCAGTTCTTC

d_gene: TRBD1
v_gene: TRBV7-2
j_gene: TRBJ2-1
abundance: .
CDR3aa: CASSTDRGFYNEQFF
CDR3nt: TGTGCCAGCAGCACCGACAGGGGGTTTTACAATGAGCAGTTCTTC

d_gene: .
v_gene: TRBV7-2
j_gene: TRBJ1-1
abundance: .
CDR3aa: CASSLGSGDTEAFF
CDR3nt: TGTGCCAGCAGCCTAGGGTCGGGGGACACTGAAGCTTTCTTT

d_gene: TRBD1
v_gene: TRBV7-2
j_gene: TRBJ2-7
abundance: .
CDR3aa: CASSYGQGFYEQYF
CDR3nt: TGTGCCAGCAGCTACGGACAGGGTTTCTACGAGCAGTACTTC

d_gene: TRBD1
v_gene: TRBV7-8
j_gene: TRBJ2-1
abundance: .
CDR3aa: CASSSRDRGDYNEQFF
CDR3nt: TGTGCCAGCAGCTCCCGGGACAGGGGGGACTACAATGAGCAGTTCTTC

d_gene: .
v_gene: TRBV12-3/TRBV12-4
j_gene: TRBJ1-1
abundance: few
CDR3aa: CASSLSAAGTEAFF
CDR3nt: TGTGCCAGCAGTTTAAGCGCCGCGGGCACTGAAGCTTTCTTT

d_gene: TRBD2
v_gene: TRBV6-1
j_gene: TRBJ2-1
abundance: .
CDR3aa: CASSEADGGGSNEQFF
CDR3nt: TGTGCCAGCAGTGAAGCGGACGGGGGGGGATCCAATGAGCAGTTCTTC

d_gene: TRBD2
v_gene: TRBV5-4
j_gene: TRBJ2-5
abundance: .
CDR3aa: CASTLWRGGGETQYF
CDR3nt: TGTGCCAGCACCCTCTGGCGGGGGGGCGGGGAGACCCAGTACTTC

d_gene: TRBD1
v_gene: TRBV6-1
j_gene: TRBJ2-3
abundance: .
CDR3aa: CASSEDRGNTVRSTDTQYF
CDR3nt: TGTGCCAGCAGTGAAGACAGGGGGAATACGGTCCGGAGCACAGATACGCAGTATTTT

d_gene: .
v_gene: TRBV7-2
j_gene: TRBJ1-6
abundance: few
CDR3aa: CASSLRGRDNSPLHF
CDR3nt: TGTGCCAGCAGCTTACGGGGACGAGATAATTCACCCCTCCACTTT

d_gene: TRBD2
v_gene: TRBV7-3
j_gene: TRBJ2-7
abundance: .
CDR3aa: CASSSLGLAGGYNEQYF
CDR3nt: TGTGCCAGCAGCTCCCTGGGGCTAGCGGGAGGTTACAATGAGCAGTACTTC

d_gene: .
v_gene: TRBV12-3/TRBV12-4
j_gene: TRBJ1-2
abundance: medium-sized
CDR3aa: CASSRPPEFFF
CDR3nt: TGTGCCAGCAGTCGTCCGCCGGAATTCTTCTTC

d_gene: TRBD1
v_gene: TRBV12-3/TRBV12-4
j_gene: TRBJ2-1
abundance: .
CDR3aa: CASRPTGAYNEQFF
CDR3nt: TGTGCCAGCAGACCGACAGGGGCCTACAATGAGCAGTTCTTC

d_gene: TRBD1
v_gene: TRBV7-3
j_gene: TRBJ2-3
abundance: large
CDR3aa: CASSYDRESTDTQYF
CDR3nt: TGTGCCAGCAGCTACGACAGGGAGAGCACAGATACGCAGTATTTT

d_gene: TRBD2
v_gene: TRBV12-3/TRBV12-4
j_gene: TRBJ2-1
abundance: .
CDR3aa: CASSPGLAIKQFF
CDR3nt: TGTGCCAGCAGCCCAGGACTAGCTATCAAGCAGTTCTTC

d_gene: TRBD1
v_gene: TRBV12-3/TRBV12-4
j_gene: TRBJ2-2
abundance: once
CDR3aa: CASSLGQGGTGELFF
CDR3nt: TGTGCCAGCAGTTTAGGACAGGGGGGAACCGGGGAGCTGTTTTTT

d_gene: TRBD1
v_gene: TRBV6-1
j_gene: TRBJ1-4
abundance: .
CDR3aa: CASSNQPGQLAPPFF
CDR3nt: TGTGCCAGCAGTAACCAACCGGGACAGCTCGCTCCTCCGTTTTTT

d_gene: TRBD2
v_gene: TRBV7-3
j_gene: TRBJ2-7
abundance: .
CDR3aa: CASSSLPLSSGSSLDEQYF
CDR3nt: TGTGCCAGCAGCTCCCTTCCCCTATCTAGCGGGTCTTCACTCGACGAGCAGTACTTC

d_gene: .
v_gene: TRBV11-2
j_gene: TRBJ2-1
abundance: .
CDR3aa: CASSLFRIGFYEQFF
CDR3nt: TGTGCCAGCAGCTTATTTCGTATTGGTTTCTACGAGCAGTTCTTC

d_gene: .
v_gene: TRBV7-6
j_gene: TRBJ1-6
abundance: .
CDR3aa: CATIDRLGRPPKYNSPLHF
CDR3nt: TGTGCCACCATAGACCGGCTGGGTAGGCCGCCAAAATATAATTCACCCCTCCACTTT

d_gene: TRBD2
v_gene: TRBV7-3
j_gene: TRBJ2-3
abundance: .
CDR3aa: CASSLLAGGPDLTDTQYF
CDR3nt: TGTGCCAGCAGCTTGCTAGCGGGAGGGCCAGACCTCACAGATACGCAGTATTTT

d_gene: TRBD1
v_gene: TRBV6-2/TRBV6-3
j_gene: TRBJ2-5
abundance: .
CDR3aa: CASSSRGQAQETQYF
CDR3nt: TGTGCCAGCAGTTCCAGGGGACAGGCCCAAGAGACCCAGTACTTC

d_gene: .
v_gene: TRBV6-1
j_gene: TRBJ2-1
abundance: .
CDR3aa: CASRPHRDNYNEQFF
CDR3nt: TGTGCCAGCAGACCCCACCGGGACAACTACAATGAGCAGTTCTTC

d_gene: .
v_gene: TRBV24-1
j_gene: TRBJ2-3
abundance: .
CDR3aa: CATSDKDNTQYF
CDR3nt: TGTGCCACCAGTGATAAGGACAATACGCAGTATTTT

d_gene: TRBD1
v_gene: TRBV7-6
j_gene: TRBJ2-3
abundance: .
CDR3aa: CASSPSRDRVATQYF
CDR3nt: TGTGCCAGCAGCCCGTCCCGGGACAGGGTAGCCACGCAGTATTTT

d_gene: TRBD1
v_gene: TRBV6-1
j_gene: TRBJ2-1
abundance: few
CDR3aa: CASSESAGTGYPEQFF
CDR3nt: TGTGCCAGCAGTGAAAGTGCGGGGACAGGGTATCCTGAGCAGTTCTTC

d_gene: TRBD1
v_gene: TRBV6-2/TRBV6-3
j_gene: TRBJ2-3
abundance: .
CDR3aa: CASRVQGATDTQYF
CDR3nt: TGTGCCAGCAGAGTACAGGGGGCTACAGATACGCAGTATTTT

d_gene: .
v_gene: TRBV7-2
j_gene: TRBJ2-5
abundance: .
CDR3aa: CASSYQETQYF
CDR3nt: TGTGCCAGCAGCTACCAAGAGACCCAGTACTTC

d_gene: TRBD1
v_gene: TRBV7-2
j_gene: TRBJ2-6
abundance: .
CDR3aa: CASSLTGGVSGANVLTF
CDR3nt: TGTGCCAGCAGCCTGACAGGGGGAGTCTCTGGGGCCAACGTCCTGACTTTC

d_gene: TRBD2
v_gene: TRBV18
j_gene: TRBJ2-1
abundance: medium-sized
CDR3aa: CASSPPGTSGSYNEQFF
CDR3nt: TGTGCCAGCTCACCACCGGGGACTAGCGGGTCCTACAATGAGCAGTTCTTC

d_gene: TRBD1
v_gene: TRBV6-2/TRBV6-3
j_gene: TRBJ2-6
abundance: .
CDR3aa: CASSWDRSKPTNSGANVLTF
CDR3nt: TGTGCCAGCAGTTGGGACAGGAGTAAACCAACAAACTCTGGGGCCAACGTCCTGACTTTC

d_gene: .
v_gene: TRBV7-3
j_gene: TRBJ2-1
abundance: .
CDR3aa: CASSVDREREQFF
CDR3nt: TGTGCCAGCAGCGTCGACAGAGAACGTGAGCAGTTCTTC

d_gene: TRBD2
v_gene: TRBV7-3
j_gene: TRBJ2-1
abundance: once
CDR3aa: CASSSQAGVSYNEQFF
CDR3nt: TGTGCCAGCAGCTCCCAAGCGGGAGTCTCCTACAATGAGCAGTTCTTC

d_gene: TRBD1
v_gene: TRBV7-2
j_gene: TRBJ1-4
abundance: .
CDR3aa: CASSKGTGSNEKLFF
CDR3nt: TGTGCCAGCAGCAAAGGGACAGGGAGCAATGAAAAACTGTTTTTT